The source of this T cell receptor beta chain is a study of coeliac disease. Looking at the study overall: Without high-resolution HLA typing, biased TRBV7-2 usage was queried. Study-level points and caveats: Intraepithelial and lamina propria fractions were not highly pure, so cross-contamination was possible. According to the authors, this method cannot detect gliadin-specific T cells in an unbiased way.

This clone was seen a few times. Antigen: not known. TCRdb's table, derived via immunoSEQ multiplex PCR, lists solely in-frame clones and lacks some. The sample includes about 4,400 clones, approximately 74% seen only once; the top ten take over 4.5%. Trimming took 0 bases from V and 6 from J, leaving 11 bases between them. From germline, CDR1 is GTSNPN and CDR2 SVGIG (reference sequence). The CDR3 sequence is 13 residues long. The sample was lamina propria lymphocytes from the gut. The chain employs TRBV30 and TRBJ1-2, with a tentative D call TRBD1 (6 bases). The source is a woman younger than 30 with active celiac disease. CDR3 DNA sequence: TGTGCCTGGAGTGTAATAGCAGGGGATGGCTACACCTTC. Protein sequence: CAWSVIAGDGYTF.